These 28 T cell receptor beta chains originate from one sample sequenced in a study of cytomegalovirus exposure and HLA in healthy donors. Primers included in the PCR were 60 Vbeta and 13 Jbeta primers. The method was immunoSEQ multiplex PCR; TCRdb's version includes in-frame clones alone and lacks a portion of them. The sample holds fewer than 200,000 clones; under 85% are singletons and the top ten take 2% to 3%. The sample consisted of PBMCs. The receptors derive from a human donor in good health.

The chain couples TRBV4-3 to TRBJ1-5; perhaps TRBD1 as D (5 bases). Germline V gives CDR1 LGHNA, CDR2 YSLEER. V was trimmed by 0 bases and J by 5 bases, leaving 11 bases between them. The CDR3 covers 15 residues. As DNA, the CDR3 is TGCGCCAGCAGCCAAGATCCGGCAGGGTATCAGCCCCAGCATTTT. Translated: CASSQDPAGYQPQHF.

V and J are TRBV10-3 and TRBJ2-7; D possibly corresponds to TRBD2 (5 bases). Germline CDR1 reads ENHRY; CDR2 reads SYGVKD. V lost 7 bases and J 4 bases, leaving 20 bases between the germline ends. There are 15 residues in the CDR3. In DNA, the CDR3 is TGTGCCATCAAGGAGGTCCGAGGTGGCGTGTACGAGCAGTACTTC. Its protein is CAIKEVRGGVYEQYF.

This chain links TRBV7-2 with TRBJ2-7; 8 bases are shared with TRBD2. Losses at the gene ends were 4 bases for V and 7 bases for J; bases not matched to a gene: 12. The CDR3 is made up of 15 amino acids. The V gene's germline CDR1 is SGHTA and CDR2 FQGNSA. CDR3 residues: CASSSQGLAEEEQYF. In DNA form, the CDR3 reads TGTGCCAGCAGCTCCCAAGGACTAGCCGAGGAGGAGCAGTACTTC.

CDR3 in amino acids: CASTQTEEETQYF. The CDR3 region has the DNA TGTGCCAGCACCCAGACAGAGGAAGAGACCCAGTACTTC. The V and J genes are TRBV7-9 and TRBJ2-5; TRBD1 might be the D (5 bases). There are 13 residues in the CDR3. V gave up 7 bases and J gave up 3 bases, with 12 bases separating them. The germline V gene encodes CDR1 SEHNR and CDR2 FQNEAQ (reference sequence).

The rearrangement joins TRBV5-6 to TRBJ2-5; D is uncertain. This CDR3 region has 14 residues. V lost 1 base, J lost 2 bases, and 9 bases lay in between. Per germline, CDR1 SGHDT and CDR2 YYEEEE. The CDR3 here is CASSLLSFQETQYF. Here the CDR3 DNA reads TGTGCCAGCAGCTTGCTCAGTTTTCAAGAGACCCAGTACTTC. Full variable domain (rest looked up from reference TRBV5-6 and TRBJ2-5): DAGVTQSPTHLIKTRGQQVTLRCSPKSGHDTVSWYQQALGQGPQFIFQYYEEEERQRGNFPDRFSGHQFPNYSSELNVNALLLGDSALYLCASSLLSFQETQYFGPGTRLLVL.

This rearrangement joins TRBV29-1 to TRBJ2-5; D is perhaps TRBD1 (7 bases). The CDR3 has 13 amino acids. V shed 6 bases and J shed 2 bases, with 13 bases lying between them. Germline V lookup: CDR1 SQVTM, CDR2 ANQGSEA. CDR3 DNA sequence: TGCAGCGTGACCCAGGGGGGACAAGAGACCCAGTACTTC. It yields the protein CSVTQGGQETQYF.

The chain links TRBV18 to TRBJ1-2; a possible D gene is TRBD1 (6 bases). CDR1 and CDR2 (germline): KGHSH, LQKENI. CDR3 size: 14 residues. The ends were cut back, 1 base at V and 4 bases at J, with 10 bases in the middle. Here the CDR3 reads CASSPQDSGYGYTF. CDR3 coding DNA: TGTGCCAGCTCACCACAGGACAGCGGCTATGGCTACACCTTC.

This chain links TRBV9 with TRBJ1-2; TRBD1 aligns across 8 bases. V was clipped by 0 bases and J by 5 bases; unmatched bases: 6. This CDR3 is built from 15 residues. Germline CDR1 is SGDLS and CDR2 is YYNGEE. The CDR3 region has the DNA TGTGCCAGCAGCGTAGAGGCCGGACAGGGTTATGGCTACACCTTC. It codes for CASSVEAGQGYGYTF.

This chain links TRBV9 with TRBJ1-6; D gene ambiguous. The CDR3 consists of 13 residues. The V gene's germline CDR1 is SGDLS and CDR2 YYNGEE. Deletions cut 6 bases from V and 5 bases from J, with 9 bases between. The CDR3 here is CASNQADNSPLHF. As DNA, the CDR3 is TGTGCCAGCAACCAGGCTGATAATTCACCCCTCCACTTT.

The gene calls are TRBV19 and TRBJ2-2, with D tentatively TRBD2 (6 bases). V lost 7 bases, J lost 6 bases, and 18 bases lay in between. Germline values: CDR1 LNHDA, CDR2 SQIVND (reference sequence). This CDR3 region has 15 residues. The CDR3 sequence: CASNGLRGDAGELFF. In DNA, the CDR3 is TGTGCCAGTAATGGGTTGCGGGGAGACGCCGGGGAGCTGTTTTTT.

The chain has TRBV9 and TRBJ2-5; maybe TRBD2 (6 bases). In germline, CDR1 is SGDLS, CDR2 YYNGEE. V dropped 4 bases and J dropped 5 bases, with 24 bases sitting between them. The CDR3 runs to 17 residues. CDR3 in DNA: TGTGCCAGCAGCTCCCCCCTAGGGGTAGCGGAGGAGGAGACCCAGTACTTC. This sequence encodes CASSSPLGVAEEETQYF.

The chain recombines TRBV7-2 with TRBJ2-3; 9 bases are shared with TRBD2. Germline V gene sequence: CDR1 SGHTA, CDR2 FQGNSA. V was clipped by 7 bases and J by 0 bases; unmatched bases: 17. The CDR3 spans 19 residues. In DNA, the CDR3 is TGTGCCAGCAAAATGTCCTGGGCGGGGGGGATGACTAGCACAGATACGCAGTATTTT. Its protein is CASKMSWAGGMTSTDTQYF.

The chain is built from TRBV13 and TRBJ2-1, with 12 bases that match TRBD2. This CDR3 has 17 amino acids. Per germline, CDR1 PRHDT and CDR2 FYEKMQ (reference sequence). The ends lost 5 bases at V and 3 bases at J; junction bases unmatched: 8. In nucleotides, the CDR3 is TGTGCCAGCAGCGTACTACTAGCGGGGGGCCTCTACAATGAGCAGTTCTTC. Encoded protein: CASSVLLAGGLYNEQFF. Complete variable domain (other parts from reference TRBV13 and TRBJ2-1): AAGVIQSPRHLIKEKRETATLKCYPIPRHDTVYWYQQGPGQDPQFLISFYEKMQSDKGSIPDRFSAQQFSDYHSELNMSSLELGDSALYFCASSVLLAGGLYNEQFFGPGTRLTVL.

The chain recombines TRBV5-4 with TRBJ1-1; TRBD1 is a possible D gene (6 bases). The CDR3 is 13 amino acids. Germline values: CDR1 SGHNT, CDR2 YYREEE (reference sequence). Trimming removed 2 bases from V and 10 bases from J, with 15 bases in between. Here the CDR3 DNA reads TGTGCCAGCAGCTTAGGGGGGGCGCGGGTAGCTTTCTTT. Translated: CASSLGGARVAFF.

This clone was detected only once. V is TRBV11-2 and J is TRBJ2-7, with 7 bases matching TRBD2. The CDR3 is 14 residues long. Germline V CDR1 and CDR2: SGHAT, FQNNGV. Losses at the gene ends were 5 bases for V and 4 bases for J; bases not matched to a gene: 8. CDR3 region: CASSMTGGGYEQYF. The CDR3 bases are TGTGCCAGCAGCATGACCGGCGGGGGTTACGAGCAGTACTTC.

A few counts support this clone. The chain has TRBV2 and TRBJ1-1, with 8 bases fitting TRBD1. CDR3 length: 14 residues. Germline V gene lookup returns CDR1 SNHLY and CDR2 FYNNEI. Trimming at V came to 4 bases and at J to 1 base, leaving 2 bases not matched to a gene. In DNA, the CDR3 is TGTGCCAGCAGTGCCGGACAGGGGAACACTGAAGCTTTCTTT. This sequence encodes CASSAGQGNTEAFF.

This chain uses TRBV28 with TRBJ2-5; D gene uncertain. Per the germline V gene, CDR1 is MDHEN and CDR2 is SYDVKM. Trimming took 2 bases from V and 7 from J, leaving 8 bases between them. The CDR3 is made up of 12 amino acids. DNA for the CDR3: TGTGCCAGCAGTTTAGGCCGCCGGACCCAGTACTTC. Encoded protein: CASSLGRRTQYF.

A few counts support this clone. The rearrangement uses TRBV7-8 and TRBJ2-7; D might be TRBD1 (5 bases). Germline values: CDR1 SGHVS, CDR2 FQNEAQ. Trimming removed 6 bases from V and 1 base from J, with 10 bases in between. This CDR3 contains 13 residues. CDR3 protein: CASRQGVSYEQYF. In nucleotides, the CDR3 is TGTGCCAGCAGACAAGGGGTTTCCTACGAGCAGTACTTC.

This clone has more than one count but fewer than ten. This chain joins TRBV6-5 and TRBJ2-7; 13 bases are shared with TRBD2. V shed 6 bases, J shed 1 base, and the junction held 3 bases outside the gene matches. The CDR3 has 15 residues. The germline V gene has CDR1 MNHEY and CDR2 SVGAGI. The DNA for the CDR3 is TGTGCCAGCAGGCGGACTAGCGGGGGATCCTACGAGCAGTACTTC. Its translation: CASRRTSGGSYEQYF.

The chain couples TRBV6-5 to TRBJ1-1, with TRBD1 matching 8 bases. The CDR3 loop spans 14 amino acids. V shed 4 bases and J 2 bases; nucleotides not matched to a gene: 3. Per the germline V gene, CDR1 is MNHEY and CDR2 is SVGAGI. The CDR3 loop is CASSFRGLNTEAFF. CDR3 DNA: TGTGCCAGCAGTTTCAGGGGGCTTAACACTGAAGCTTTCTTT.

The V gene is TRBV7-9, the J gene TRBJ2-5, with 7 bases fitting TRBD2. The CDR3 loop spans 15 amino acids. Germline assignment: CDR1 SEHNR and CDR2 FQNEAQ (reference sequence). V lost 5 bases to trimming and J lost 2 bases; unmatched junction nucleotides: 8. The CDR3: CASSLREAAQETQYF. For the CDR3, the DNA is TGTGCCAGCAGCCTACGGGAGGCAGCTCAAGAGACCCAGTACTTC. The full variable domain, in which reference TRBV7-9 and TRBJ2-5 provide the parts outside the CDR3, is DTGVSQNPRHKITKRGQNVTFRCDPISEHNRLYWYRQTLGQGPEFLTYFQNEAQLEKSRLLSDRFSAERPKGSFSTLEIQRTEQGDSAMYLCASSLREAAQETQYFGPGTRLLVL.

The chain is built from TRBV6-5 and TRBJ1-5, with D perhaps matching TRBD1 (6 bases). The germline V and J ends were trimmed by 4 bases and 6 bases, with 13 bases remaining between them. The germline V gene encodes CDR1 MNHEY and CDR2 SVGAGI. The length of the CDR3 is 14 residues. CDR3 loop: CASSFRQGIQPQHF. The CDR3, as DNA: TGTGCCAGCAGTTTTCGGCAGGGGATTCAGCCCCAGCATTTT.

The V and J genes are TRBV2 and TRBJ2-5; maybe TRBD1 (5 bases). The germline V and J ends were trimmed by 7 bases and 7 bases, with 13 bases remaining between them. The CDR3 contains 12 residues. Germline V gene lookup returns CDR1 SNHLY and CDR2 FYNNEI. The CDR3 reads CASTLDQGTQYF. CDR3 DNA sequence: TGTGCCAGCACCTTGGACCAGGGGACCCAGTACTTC.

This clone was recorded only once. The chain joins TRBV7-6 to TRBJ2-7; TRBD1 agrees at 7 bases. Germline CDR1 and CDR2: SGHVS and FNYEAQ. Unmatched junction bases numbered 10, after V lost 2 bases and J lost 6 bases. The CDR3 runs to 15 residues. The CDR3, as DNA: TGTGCCAGCAGCTTACCCGACAGGGTGCGCGCCGAGCAGTACTTC. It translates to CASSLPDRVRAEQYF.

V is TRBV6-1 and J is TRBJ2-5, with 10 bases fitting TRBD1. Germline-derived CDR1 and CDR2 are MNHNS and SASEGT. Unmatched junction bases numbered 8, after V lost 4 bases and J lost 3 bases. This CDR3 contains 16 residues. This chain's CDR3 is CASSVVRDRGKETQYF. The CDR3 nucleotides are TGTGCCAGCAGTGTAGTGCGGGACAGGGGAAAAGAGACCCAGTACTTC.

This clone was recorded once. CDR3 sequence: CASSLGTSGYYTQYF. CDR3 sequence (DNA): TGTGCCAGCAGCCTTGGGACTAGCGGGTACTATACGCAGTATTTT. V and J are TRBV7-2 and TRBJ2-3; TRBD2 aligns across 12 bases. The germline V gene encodes CDR1 SGHTA and CDR2 FQGNSA. The length of the CDR3 is 15 residues. Trimming cost V 5 bases and J 7 bases; bases outside gene matches: 7. Full variable domain (missing parts from reference TRBV7-2 and TRBJ2-3): GAGVSQSPSNKVTEKGKDVELRCDPISGHTALYWYRQSLGQGLEFLIYFQGNSAPDKSGLPSDRFSAERTGGSVSTLTIQRTQQEDSAVYLCASSLGTSGYYTQYFGPGTRLTVL.

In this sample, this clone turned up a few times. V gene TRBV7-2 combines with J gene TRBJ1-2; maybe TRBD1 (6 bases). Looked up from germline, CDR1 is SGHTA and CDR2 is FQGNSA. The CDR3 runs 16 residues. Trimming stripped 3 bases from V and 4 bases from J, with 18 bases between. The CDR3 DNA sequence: TGTGCCAGCAGCTTGGGGTCCCTAACAGGGTCCTATGGCTACACCTTC. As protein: CASSLGSLTGSYGYTF.

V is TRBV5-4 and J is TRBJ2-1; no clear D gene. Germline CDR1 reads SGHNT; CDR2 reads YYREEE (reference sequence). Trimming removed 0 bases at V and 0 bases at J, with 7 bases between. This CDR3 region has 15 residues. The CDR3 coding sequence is TGTGCCAGCAGCTTGGCTCGAGGCTCCTACAATGAGCAGTTCTTC. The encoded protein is CASSLARGSYNEQFF.